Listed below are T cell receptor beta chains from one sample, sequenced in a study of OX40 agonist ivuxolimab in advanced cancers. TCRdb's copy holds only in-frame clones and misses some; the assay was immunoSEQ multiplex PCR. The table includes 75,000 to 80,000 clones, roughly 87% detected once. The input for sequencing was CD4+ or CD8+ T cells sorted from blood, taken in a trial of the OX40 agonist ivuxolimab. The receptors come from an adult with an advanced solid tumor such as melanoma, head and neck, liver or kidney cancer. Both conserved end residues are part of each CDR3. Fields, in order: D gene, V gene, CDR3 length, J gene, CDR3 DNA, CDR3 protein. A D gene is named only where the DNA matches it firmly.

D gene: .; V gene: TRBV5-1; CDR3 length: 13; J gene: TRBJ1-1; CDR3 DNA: TGCGCCAGCTCCAGGAGAGAGAACACTGAAGCTTTCTTT; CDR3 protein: CASSRRENTEAFF
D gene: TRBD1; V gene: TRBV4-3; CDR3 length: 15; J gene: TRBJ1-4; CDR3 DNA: TGCGCCAGCAGCCAAGGGACAGGGGGACATGAAAAACTGTTTTTT; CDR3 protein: CASSQGTGGHEKLFF
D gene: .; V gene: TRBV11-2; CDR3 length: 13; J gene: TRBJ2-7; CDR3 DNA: TGTGCCAGCAGCCGCCAGGGTGTCTACGAGCAGTACTTC; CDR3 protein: CASSRQGVYEQYF
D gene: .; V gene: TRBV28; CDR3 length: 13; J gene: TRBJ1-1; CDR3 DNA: TGTGCCAGCAGTCCGACGGGGAACACTGAAGCTTTCTTT; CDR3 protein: CASSPTGNTEAFF
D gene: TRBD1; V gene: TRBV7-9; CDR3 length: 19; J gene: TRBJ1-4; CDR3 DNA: TGTGCCAGCAGCCAAAGGAGGAACCCCAGGGGGCTTGTTGATGAAAAACTGTTTTTT; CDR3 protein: CASSQRRNPRGLVDEKLFF
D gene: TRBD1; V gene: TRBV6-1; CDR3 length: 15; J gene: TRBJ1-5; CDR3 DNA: TGTGCCAGCACCATGACAGGGAGCGCCAATCAGCCCCAGCATTTT; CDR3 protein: CASTMTGSANQPQHF
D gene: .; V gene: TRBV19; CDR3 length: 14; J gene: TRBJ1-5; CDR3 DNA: TGTGCCAGTAGATCTGGGGGGGACAATCAGCCCCAGCATTTT; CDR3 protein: CASRSGGDNQPQHF
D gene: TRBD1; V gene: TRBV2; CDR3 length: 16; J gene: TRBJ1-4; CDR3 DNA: TGTGCCAGCAGTGGGGACAGACTATCGACTAATGAAAAACTGTTTTTT; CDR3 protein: CASSGDRLSTNEKLFF
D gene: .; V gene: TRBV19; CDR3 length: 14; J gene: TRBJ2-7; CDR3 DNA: TGTGCCAGCCAGGTGGTAGGGGTCAAGGGCGAGCAGTACTTC; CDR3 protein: CASQVVGVKGEQYF
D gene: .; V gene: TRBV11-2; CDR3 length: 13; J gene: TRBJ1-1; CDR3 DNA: TGTGCCAGCAGCCTGTTAAGAAACACGGGGGCTTTCTTT; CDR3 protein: CASSLLRNTGAFF
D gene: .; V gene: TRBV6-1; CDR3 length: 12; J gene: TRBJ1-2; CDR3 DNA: TGTGCCAGCAGTTCGACAACCTACGGCTACACCTTC; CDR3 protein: CASSSTTYGYTF
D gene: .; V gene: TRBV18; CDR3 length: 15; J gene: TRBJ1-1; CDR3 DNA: TGTGCCAGCTCACCACGGGGACGGATGAACACTGAAGCTTTCTTT; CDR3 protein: CASSPRGRMNTEAFF
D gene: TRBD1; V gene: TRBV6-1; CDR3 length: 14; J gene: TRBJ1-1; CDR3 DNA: TGTGCCAGCAGGTTCCAGGGGGCAAGGACTGAAGCTTTCTTT; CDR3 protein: CASRFQGARTEAFF
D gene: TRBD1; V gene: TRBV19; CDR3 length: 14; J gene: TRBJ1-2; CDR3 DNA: TGTGCCAGTAGGGACAGGGGGGGAAACTATGGCTACACCTTC; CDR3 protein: CASRDRGGNYGYTF
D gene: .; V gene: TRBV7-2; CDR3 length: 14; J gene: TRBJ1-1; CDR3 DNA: TGTGCCAGCAGCGCAGGACAGTTCAACACTGAAGCTTTCTTT; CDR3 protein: CASSAGQFNTEAFF
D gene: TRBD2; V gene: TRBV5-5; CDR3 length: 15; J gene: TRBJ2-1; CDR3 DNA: TGTGCCAGCAGCTCGGGAGGGCCTATAAATAATGAGCAGTTCTTC; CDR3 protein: CASSSGGPINNEQFF